Listed below are T cell receptor beta chains from one sample, sequenced in a study of technical replicates of blood from several donors. Measured with immunoSEQ multiplex PCR; TCRdb has only the in-frame clones, and not every one. This table holds more than 75,000 clones, roughly 95% found once. What was sequenced was T cells isolated from PBMCs. These TCRs come from a human donor in good health. CDR3s include the opening cysteine and the closing phenylalanine or tryptophan. D genes are given only for firm matches. A clone size is listed for some rows: how often the clone was seen (once, few, many), or a class if it is expanded.

j_call clone_size d_call v_call cdr3_nt cdr3_aa
TRBJ2-7 . . TRBV11-2 TGTGCCAGCAGCTCAACCTACGAGCAGTACTTC CASSSTYEQYF
TRBJ2-7 . . TRBV19 TGTGCCAGTAGTATAGGTCACAGCTACGAGCAGTACTTC CASSIGHSYEQYF
TRBJ1-2 . TRBD1 TRBV28 TGTGCCAGCAGTTTGGACAGGGCGAGGCATAACTATGGCTACACCTTC CASSLDRARHNYGYTF
TRBJ1-1 once . TRBV19 TGTGCCAGTATGTGGGGGGAGGGGGTTGGAACTGAAGCTTTCTTT CASMWGEGVGTEAFF
TRBJ2-5 . TRBD2 TRBV6-5 TGTGCCAGCAGTCTTAGCGGGAGGGGAGAGACCCAGTACTTC CASSLSGRGETQYF
TRBJ1-5 few TRBD1 TRBV19 TGTGCCAGTAGTGTCGGGACAGGAAGCAATCAGCCCCAGCATTTT CASSVGTGSNQPQHF
TRBJ1-1 . . TRBV19 TGTGCCAGTAATGCGGGGGGGAACACTGAAGCTTTCTTT CASNAGGNTEAFF
TRBJ2-1 few . TRBV9 TGTGCCAGCAGCGGTACCCTAGCTGCAGGCGACAATGAGCAGTTCTTC CASSGTLAAGDNEQFF
TRBJ2-3 . . TRBV10-3 TGTGCCATCAGTGAAGGGCAGGGGAAGACAGATACGCAGTATTTT CAISEGQGKTDTQYF
TRBJ2-1 . TRBD2 TRBV4-3 TGCGCCAGCAGCCAAGATCAACTAGCGGGAGGGAGTGAGCAGTTCTTC CASSQDQLAGGSEQFF
TRBJ1-4 . . TRBV19 TGTGCCAGTAGCGACACGGCAGGGGCGGAAAAACTGTTTTTT CASSDTAGAEKLFF
TRBJ2-7 . . TRBV7-6 TGTGCCAGCAGCTTAGAAAAAAAGCTGGAGCAGTACTTC CASSLEKKLEQYF
TRBJ1-5 . . TRBV6-5 TGTGCCAGCAGTTGGTCGAGTAGCAATCAGCCCCAGCATTTT CASSWSSSNQPQHF
TRBJ1-5 . . TRBV5-5 TGTGCCAGCAGCGCTACAGTAGGCAATCAGCCCCAGCATTTT CASSATVGNQPQHF